These 8 T cell receptor beta chains were sequenced from one sample in a study of T cells after yellow fever vaccination. TCRdb analysed the 5' RACE reads with MiXCR anew, one entry per CDR3 protein. The sample carries roughly 520,000 distinct CDR3 sequences, 20% to 25% recorded once. The sample consisted of PBMCs, taken about 21 days after the first yellow fever vaccination. These receptors came from a man aged 18-30 years who received the YFV17D yellow fever vaccine.

This rearrangement joins TRBV7-9 to TRBJ1-1; D ambiguous. This CDR3 has 15 residues. V shed 2 bases and J shed 3 bases, with 13 bases lying between them. Looked up from germline, CDR1 is SEHNR and CDR2 is FQNEAQ (reference sequence). CDR3 amino acids: CASSLWKHGYTEAFF. CDR3 in DNA: TGTGCCAGCAGCTTATGGAAACACGGGTACACTGAAGCTTTCTTT.

The table lists this clonotype with a few counts. This sequence joins TRBV7-6 and TRBJ2-7; D is possibly TRBD1 or TRBD2 (5 bases each). Germline CDR1 reads SGHVS; CDR2 reads FNYEAQ. Trimming stripped 2 bases from V and 6 bases from J, with 14 bases between. The CDR3 sequence is 14 residues long. CDR3 sequence reads: CASSLWTGPGEQYF. CDR3 bases: TGTGCCAGCAGCTTATGGACGGGACCCGGCGAGCAGTACTTC. The whole variable domain, filled in from reference TRBV7-6 and TRBJ2-7, reads GAGVSQSPRYKVTKRGQDVALRCDPISGHVSLYWYRQALGQGPEFLTYFNYEAQQDKSGLPNDRFSAERPEGSISTLTIQRTEQRDSAMYRCASSLWTGPGEQYFGPGTRLTVT.

This clonotype was observed many times. The V gene is TRBV5-1, the J gene TRBJ1-2; unclear D gene. CDR1 is SGHRS, CDR2 YFSETQ, per germline. Trimming took off 1 base at V and 9 bases at J, with 10 bases between the two ends. This CDR3 has 12 amino acids. Here the CDR3 reads CASSLQSRSYTF. The CDR3 DNA reads as TGCGCCAGCAGCTTGCAGTCGCGCAGCTACACCTTC.

The chain has TRBV18 and TRBJ2-1; 7 bases map to TRBD1. Losses at the gene ends were 3 bases for V and 5 bases for J; bases not matched to a gene: 4. The CDR3 contains 14 residues. The germline CDR1 and CDR2 sequences are KGHSH and LQKENI. CDR3 loop: CASSPRDSDNEQFF. The CDR3 DNA follows: TGTGCCAGCTCACCTCGGGACAGCGACAATGAGCAGTTCTTC.

V usage is TRBV6-5 and J usage is TRBJ2-1; D is perhaps TRBD2 (5 bases). The CDR3 length is 16 residues. Germline assignment: CDR1 MNHEY and CDR2 SVGAGI. V was pared by 0 bases and J by 6 bases, with 15 bases between. The CDR3 is CASSYSTGVRINEQFF. The CDR3 DNA is TGTGCCAGCAGTTACTCGACCGGGGTAAGGATCAATGAGCAGTTCTTC.

This chain links TRBV5-1 with TRBJ2-1; TRBD1 matches at 7 bases. Germline CDR1 is SGHRS and CDR2 is YFSETQ. The length of the CDR3 is 17 residues. Losses at the gene ends were 1 base for V and 3 bases for J; bases not matched to a gene: 10. CDR3 residues: CASSLSERQGNYNEQFF. Written as DNA, the CDR3 is TGCGCCAGCAGCTTGTCGGAGAGACAGGGAAACTACAATGAGCAGTTCTTC.

V usage is TRBV15 and J usage is TRBJ2-7, with 7 nucleotides matching TRBD1. CDR1 is LNHNV, CDR2 YYDKDF, per germline (reference sequence). The CDR3 is made up of 15 amino acids. The V and J ends lost 0 bases and 2 bases, in that order; junction bases with no gene match: 4. The CDR3 DNA reads TGTGCCACCAGCAGAGATAAGGGACAGACCTACGAGCAGTACGTC. This gives the protein CATSRDKGQTYEQYV.

This clonotype was picked up a small number of times. The V and J genes are TRBV15 and TRBJ1-6; 7 positions agree with TRBD1. CDR3 length: 14 residues. CDR1 is LNHNV and CDR2 is YYDKDF in the germline V gene (reference sequence). Trimming at V came to 4 bases and at J to 7 bases, leaving 4 bases not matched to a gene. Written as DNA, the CDR3 is TGTGCCACCAGCACTCGACAGGGAAATTCACCCCTCCACTTT. It translates to CATSTRQGNSPLHF. Variable domain in full (rest from reference TRBV15 and TRBJ1-6): DAMVIQNPRYQVTQFGKPVTLSCSQTLNHNVMYWYQQKSSQAPKLLFHYYDKDFNNEADTPDNFQSRRPNTSFCFLDIRSPGLGDTAMYLCATSTRQGNSPLHFGNGTRLTVT.